These 2 T cell receptor beta chains came from one sample sequenced in a study of CD8 T cells in Susac syndrome. 0.5 to 1 ug RNA was reverse transcribed with random hexamers. TCRdb processed the immunoSEQ multiplex PCR reads anew with MiXCR; each CDR3 protein has one entry. The sample carries tens of thousands of distinct CDR3 sequences, roughly 95% recorded once. The specimen sequenced was CD8+ T cells from PBMCs. The receptors derive from a human donor with Susac syndrome.

This clonotype is a singleton in its sample. The rearrangement links TRBV27 to TRBJ2-7; 7 positions match TRBD1. Germline V gene lookup returns CDR1 MNHEY and CDR2 SMNVEV (reference sequence). V trimming: 5 bases; J trimming: 7 bases; junction bases outside the gene matches: 8. The CDR3 has 13 amino acids. CDR3 DNA sequence: TGTGCCAGCAGTACTGGGACAGCCTTTGAGCAGTACTTC. Translating it yields CASSTGTAFEQYF.

V gene TRBV4-1 combines with J gene TRBJ2-3; D ambiguous. The germline V gene has CDR1 MGHRA and CDR2 YSYEKL. V was trimmed by 1 base and J by 0 bases, leaving 8 bases between them. The CDR3 runs 15 residues. The CDR3 region has the DNA TGCGCCAGCAGCCAAGGGGCTGGGAGCACAGATACGCAGTATTTT. It yields the protein CASSQGAGSTDTQYF.